The 9 T cell receptor beta chains below were found in one sample sequenced in a study of T cell changes during pregnancy in multiple sclerosis. Only in-frame clones appear in the TCRdb table, and some are missing; sequencing was by immunoSEQ multiplex PCR. The data contain about 68,000 clones, 75% to 95% of them seen just once; the ten biggest clones take up roughly 0.87%. The input for sequencing was peripheral blood, taken in the second trimester of pregnancy. These TCRs come from a female donor with multiple sclerosis, enrolled in a pregnancy study.

This chain connects TRBV7-2 to TRBJ2-1; 12 bases line up with TRBD2. Germline loops: CDR1 SGHTA, CDR2 FQGNSA. The CDR3 totals 16 residues. V lost 5 bases and J lost 7; bases outside the gene matches: 9. The CDR3 DNA is TGTGCCAGCAGCCCAGGGCGGCTAGCGGGGGGGAATGAGCAGTTCTTC. As protein: CASSPGRLAGGNEQFF.

The chain links TRBV19 to TRBJ1-3, with D unresolved. The CDR3 totals 15 residues. Trimming removed 3 bases from V and 4 bases from J, with 13 bases in between. CDR1 LNHDA and CDR2 SQIVND come from the germline V gene (reference sequence). Written as DNA, the CDR3 is TGTGCCAGTAGTATCAGCAGGAGGGAAGGAAACACCATATATTTT. Amino acids: CASSISRREGNTIYF.

This clone is a singleton in its sample. The gene calls are TRBV29-1 and TRBJ1-2; 7 nucleotides match TRBD1. CDR3 length equals 14 residues. CDR1 and CDR2 from the germline V gene are SQVTM and ANQGSEA. With 5 bases clipped from V and 4 bases from J, the junction kept 10 bases outside the gene matches. CDR3 sequence reads: CSVYDREGVYGYTF. The DNA of the CDR3 is TGCAGCGTTTATGACAGGGAAGGGGTCTATGGCTACACCTTC.

A single count supports this clone. V and J are TRBV14 and TRBJ1-6; the D is unclear. Germline CDR1 SGHDN, CDR2 FVKESK. The CDR3 covers 14 residues. The V end lost 7 bases, the J end lost 6 bases, and 13 bases lay between the germline ends. The CDR3 DNA follows: TGTGCCAGCACTCACGGGTCGGCTAATTCACCCCTCCACTTT. Encoded protein: CASTHGSANSPLHF.

The rearrangement joins TRBV29-1 to TRBJ1-1, with D possibly TRBD1 on 6 matching bases. This CDR3 is 14 amino acids long. Germline V CDR1 and CDR2: SQVTM, ANQGSEA. Trimming cost V 7 bases and J 1 base, with 16 bases left between them. CDR3 residues: CSAPGAPSNTEAFF. In DNA, the CDR3 is TGCAGCGCCCCAGGGGCTCCTTCGAACACTGAAGCTTTCTTT.

The V gene is TRBV5-6, the J gene TRBJ2-5; D is unresolved. V lost 4 bases and J lost 6, with 19 bases in between. Germline V CDR1 and CDR2: SGHDT, YYEEEE. The CDR3 covers 15 residues. The CDR3 is CASSLARLTVKTQYF. CDR3 sequence (DNA): TGTGCCAGCAGCCTGGCGCGACTCACGGTGAAGACCCAGTACTTC.

V usage is TRBV5-5 and J usage is TRBJ1-2; 7 nucleotides align to TRBD1. Germline-derived CDR1 and CDR2 are SGHKS and YYEKEE (reference sequence). CDR3 length equals 15 residues. V gave up 1 base and J gave up 3 bases; unmatched junction bases: 6. The CDR3: CASSLTATGDYGYTF. In DNA form, the CDR3 reads TGTGCCAGCAGCTTGACCGCAACAGGGGACTATGGCTACACCTTC.

The rearrangement links TRBV5-1 to TRBJ2-7; the match to TRBD2 covers 7 bases. CDR1 is SGHRS and CDR2 is YFSETQ in the germline V gene. CDR3 length equals 15 residues. V lost 3 bases to trimming and J lost 2 bases; unmatched junction nucleotides: 8. This CDR3 is CASSSLPAGAYEQYF. The CDR3 nucleotides read TGCGCCAGCAGCTCACTCCCGGCGGGGGCCTACGAGCAGTACTTC.

The chain carries TRBV9 and TRBJ1-2, with a possible D match to TRBD1 (6 bases). V shed 0 bases and J shed 4 bases, with 10 bases lying between them. The CDR3 sequence is 14 residues long. Germline-derived CDR1 and CDR2 are SGDLS and YYNGEE. The CDR3 here is CASSVVTGGYGYTF. The CDR3 bases are TGTGCCAGCAGCGTAGTGACAGGTGGCTATGGCTACACCTTC.